Presented here are 18 T cell receptor beta chains from one specimen sequenced in a study of blood T cell repertoires in COVID-19 (dated by TCRdb to the early 2020s). The method behind the library was the immunoSEQ multiplex PCR assay. In its TCRdb copy, this immuneACCESS table keeps in-frame sequences only and misses some clones. Where compared with another copy, unresolved V genes explain less than half of these, and the others have no known cause. In this sample the table shows roughly 66,000 clones, roughly nine tenths of which occur a single time. In total, the top ten clones hold around 6.7% of the sample. The sequenced material came from peripheral blood. The receptors here all came from a human donor in a cohort sampled during active COVID-19.

This sequence joins TRBV14 and TRBJ2-1; D remains ambiguous. The V and J ends lost 7 bases and 4 bases respectively, with 14 bases between them. Germline CDR1 SGHDN, CDR2 FVKESK. CDR3 size: 14 residues. The CDR3 reads CASTPHYGYNEQFF. Written as DNA, the CDR3 is TGTGCCAGCACGCCTCATTACGGGTACAATGAGCAGTTCTTC.

The chain is built from TRBV7-9 and TRBJ2-3, with TRBD2 as a possible D gene (6 bases). Germline values: CDR1 SEHNR, CDR2 FQNEAQ (reference sequence). V was shortened by 6 bases and J by 6 bases, with 16 bases between the two germline ends. CDR3 length: 14 residues. The CDR3 sequence: CASRGRTTTDTQYF. The CDR3 region has the DNA TGTGCCAGCAGAGGGAGGACAACAACTGATACGCAGTATTTT.

J is TRBJ2-7 and V is TRBV29-1; 12 bases align to TRBD1. The CDR3 spans 13 residues. The germline V gene has CDR1 SQVTM and CDR2 ANQGSEA. Trimming took 5 bases from V and 4 from J; bases not matched to a gene: 3. CDR3 protein: CSVLGQGAYEQYF. The CDR3 bases are TGCAGCGTTTTGGGACAGGGGGCTTACGAGCAGTACTTC.

The chain combines TRBV7-3 with TRBJ2-2, with D possibly matching TRBD1 (5 bases). The germline V gene encodes CDR1 SGHTA and CDR2 FQGTGA. The CDR3 is 16 residues long. Trimming shortened V by 5 bases and J by 2 bases, and 15 bases separated the two germline ends. This CDR3 is CASSPHIRANTGELFF. The CDR3 DNA follows: TGTGCCAGCAGCCCACACATCAGGGCTAACACCGGGGAGCTGTTTTTT.

The chain has TRBV3-1 (or the pseudogene TRBV3-2) and TRBJ2-7; 10 bases fit TRBD2. J was trimmed by 3 bases and V by 1 base; bases with no gene match: 6. Germline V gives CDR1 LGHDT, CDR2 YNNKEL (reference sequence). The CDR3 contains 16 residues. The CDR3 nucleotides read TGTGCCAGCAGCCAAGGGGCAACTAGCGGGAACTACGAGCAGTACTTC. Translated: CASSQGATSGNYEQYF.

The V call is TRBV19, the J call TRBJ1-2; 7 bases are a match to TRBD1. Losses at the gene ends were 5 bases for V and 9 bases for J; bases not matched to a gene: 15. The germline V gene encodes CDR1 LNHDA and CDR2 SQIVND (reference sequence). CDR3 size: 15 residues. CDR3 in amino acids: CASSGQAAGMGSYTF. In DNA form, the CDR3 reads TGTGCCAGTAGTGGACAGGCCGCAGGTATGGGGAGCTACACCTTC.

The chain uses TRBV6-5 and TRBJ1-6, with 7 nucleotides matching TRBD1. After removal of 5 bases from V and 6 bases from J, the junction contained 1 base not matched to a gene. This CDR3 is 13 amino acids long. Germline CDR1 is MNHEY and CDR2 is SVGAGI. The CDR3 spells CASSRQGNSPLHF. In DNA, the CDR3 is TGTGCCAGCAGTCGACAGGGTAATTCACCCCTCCACTTT.

This chain joins TRBV7-8 and TRBJ1-6, with D possibly being TRBD1 (5 bases). V was cut by 1 base and J by 7 bases, with 11 bases left in between. From germline, CDR1 is SGHVS and CDR2 FQNEAQ. The CDR3 has 15 amino acids. CDR3 region: CASSLVGRGNSPLHF. In nucleotides, the CDR3 is TGTGCCAGCAGCTTAGTTGGTCGGGGGAATTCACCCCTCCACTTT.

The chain links TRBV5-1 to TRBJ1-2; D ambiguous. V lost 0 bases, J lost 1 base, and 7 bases lay in between. The CDR3 has 14 amino acids. Germline V gene data show CDR1 as SGHRS and CDR2 as YFSETQ. CDR3 protein: CASSLAPVNYGYTF. The CDR3 bases are TGCGCCAGCAGCTTGGCCCCAGTTAACTATGGCTACACCTTC. Variable domain in full (rest from reference TRBV5-1 and TRBJ1-2): KAGVTQTPRYLIKTRGQQVTLSCSPISGHRSVSWYQQTPGQGLQFLFEYFSETQRNKGNFPGRFSGRQFSNSRSEMNVSTLELGDSALYLCASSLAPVNYGYTFGSGTRLTVV.

This chain links TRBV19 with TRBJ2-3; no reliable D call. The CDR3 spans 14 residues. Trimming stripped 1 base from V and 1 base from J, with 6 bases between. Germline CDR1 and CDR2: LNHDA and SQIVND (reference sequence). DNA for the CDR3: TGTGCCAGTAGTATAGCCTACCGCACAGATACGCAGTATTTT. As protein: CASSIAYRTDTQYF. The full variable domain, rest sourced from reference TRBV19 and TRBJ2-3, is DGGITQSPKYLFRKEGQNVTLSCEQNLNHDAMYWYRQDPGQGLRLIYYSQIVNDFQKGDIAEGYSVSREKKESFPLTVTSAQKNPTAFYLCASSIAYRTDTQYFGPGTRLTVL.

V is TRBV7-9 and J is TRBJ1-2; 9 bases line up with TRBD1. The CDR3 has 13 residues. Trimming at V came to 4 bases and at J to 4 bases, leaving 1 base not matched to a gene. The germline V gene encodes CDR1 SEHNR and CDR2 FQNEAQ (reference sequence). CDR3: CASSSGQGYGYTF. In DNA, the CDR3 is TGTGCCAGCAGCTCGGGACAGGGCTATGGCTACACCTTC.

The CDR3 reads CASNLQGNTEAFF. The CDR3 DNA reads TGTGCCAGCAACTTACAGGGGAACACTGAAGCTTTCTTT. V usage is TRBV5-5 and J usage is TRBJ1-1, with D possibly being TRBD1 (6 bases). CDR3 length: 13 residues. The germline V gene encodes CDR1 SGHKS and CDR2 YYEKEE (reference sequence). The V gene lost 6 bases and the J gene lost 1 base, with 10 bases spanning the gap.

V is TRBV7-2 and J is TRBJ1-2, with D maybe TRBD1 (5 bases). The germline CDR1 and CDR2 sequences are SGHTA and FQGNSA. V lost 5 bases, J lost 5 bases, and 27 bases lay in between. This CDR3 has 18 amino acids. The DNA of the CDR3 is TGTGCCAGCAGCCCGAAGGGTACTGGGGGGGACGCACGATATGGCTACACCTTC. Its translation: CASSPKGTGGDARYGYTF.

This sequence joins TRBV7-2 and TRBJ2-7, with 7 bases aligning to TRBD2. The V and J ends lost 4 bases and 5 bases, in that order; junction bases with no gene match: 8. Germline-derived CDR1 and CDR2 are SGHTA and FQGNSA. This CDR3 has 14 amino acids. The DNA of the CDR3 is TGTGCCAGCAGCTCAGCGGGGAGCTGGAACGAGCAGTACTTC. Protein product: CASSSAGSWNEQYF.

The DNA of the CDR3 is TGCAGTGAGCGAACAGGGGATGAGCAGTTCTTC. Its protein product is CSERTGDEQFF. The chain links TRBV20-1 to TRBJ2-1, with TRBD1 matching over 7 bases. The CDR3 spans 11 residues. V shed 7 bases, J shed 8 bases, and the junction held 5 bases outside the gene matches. Germline values: CDR1 DFQATT, CDR2 SNEGSKA (reference sequence).

The V gene is TRBV11-3, the J gene TRBJ2-2, with TRBD2 as a possible D gene (5 bases). In germline, CDR1 is SGHNT, CDR2 YENEEA. V lost 5 bases and J 5 bases, leaving 9 bases between the germline ends. The CDR3 consists of 13 residues. CDR3 sequence: CASSPPGTGELFF. CDR3 nucleotides: TGTGCCAGCAGCCCCCCGGGGACCGGGGAGCTGTTTTTT.

The rearrangement joins TRBV7-2 to TRBJ2-7; 9 positions agree with TRBD1. The CDR3 contains 14 residues. Germline V gene data show CDR1 as SGHTA and CDR2 as FQGNSA. V shed 5 bases, J shed 6 bases, and the junction held 8 bases outside the gene matches. The CDR3 DNA follows: TGTGCCAGCAGCCGGGACTCGACAGGGGGCGAGCAGTACTTC. It specifies CASSRDSTGGEQYF.

This clone was seen just once. The chain combines TRBV6-5 with TRBJ2-1; weak D call: TRBD2 (6 bases). V lost 4 bases and J lost 6, with 13 bases in between. This CDR3 is built from 14 residues. The germline CDR1 and CDR2 sequences are MNHEY and SVGAGI. The CDR3 DNA reads TGTGCCAGCAGTTCCCCCCCCGGGGGCAATGAGCAGTTCTTC. It specifies CASSSPPGGNEQFF.